Below, 11 T cell receptor beta chains from the same sample are listed, as sequenced in a study of human T cells and chemical hapten exposure. TCRdb called the RACE reads again in MiXCR, with one record for every CDR3 protein. The data show 180,000 or so distinct CDR3 sequences, roughly 15% seen once. Regarding time point: patch test 1, 2 weeks after DPC sensitization. The treatment: therapeutic diphenylcyclopropenone sensitization with weekly scalp DPC. The material was whole blood, obtained in connection with sensitization to the hapten diphenylcyclopropenone (DPC). These receptor sequences come from a woman aged 25 to 45 with alopecia areata. Some clones in this sample may be carry-over from other donors' samples.

This clonotype was seen a few times. An end of the junction does not agree with germline; a read error may underlie this. This chain uses TRBV20-1 with TRBJ1-5, with 8 bases fitting TRBD1. CDR1 is DFQATT, CDR2 SNEGSKA, per germline (reference sequence). CDR3 size: 14 residues. CDR3 sequence: CSAREDRENQPQHF. DNA for the CDR3: TGCAGTGCTCGAGAGGACAGGGAGAATCAGCCCCAGCATTTT.

This clonotype came up a few times. This sequence joins TRBV10-3 and TRBJ1-2; a weak D match, TRBD1 (5 bases). CDR1 and CDR2 (germline): ENHRY, SYGVKD. The V end was cut by 10 bases, the J end by 14 bases, with 20 bases between. The CDR3 spans 11 residues. The DNA for the CDR3 is TGTGCCACCGCCGGGACTTCCAGCCGGACCTTC. This sequence encodes CATAGTSSRTF.

This clonotype was counted only a few times. The genes are TRBV27 and TRBJ1-2, with 9 nucleotides matching TRBD1. CDR1 and CDR2 (germline): MNHEY, SMNVEV (reference sequence). The V segment lost 2 bases and the J segment 8 bases; nucleotides outside the gene matches: 3. The CDR3 sequence is 13 residues long. The CDR3 protein is CASSLNRGRGYTF. Written as DNA, the CDR3 is TGTGCCAGCAGTTTAAACAGGGGGCGCGGCTACACCTTC.

The chain links TRBV11-3 to TRBJ1-6; D gene uncertain. V lost 0 bases and J 12 bases, leaving 6 bases between the germline ends. Germline CDR1 reads SGHNT; CDR2 reads YENEEA. The CDR3 has 12 residues. The CDR3 DNA is TGTGCCAGCAGCTTAGAGGGAGGACCCCTCCACTTT. Its translation: CASSLEGGPLHF.

In its sample, this clonotype was seen many times. The chain employs TRBV7-3 and TRBJ2-1; 7 bases line up with TRBD1. This CDR3 is built from 16 residues. The V gene end was trimmed by 5 bases and the J gene end by 0 bases; junction bases not matched to a gene: 7. Germline-derived CDR1 and CDR2 are SGHTA and FQGTGA. CDR3 nucleotides: TGTGCCAGCAGCCGACAGGGCCTAAGCTCCTACAATGAGCAGTTCTTC. This translates into CASSRQGLSSYNEQFF.

The chain has TRBV28 and TRBJ1-1; 10 bases agree with TRBD1. J gave up 3 bases and V 6 bases, and 4 bases lay outside the gene matches. The CDR3 has 14 amino acids. Per the germline V gene, CDR1 is MDHEN and CDR2 is SYDVKM. The CDR3: CASRTGGAYTEAFF. CDR3 DNA sequence: TGTGCCAGCAGGACAGGGGGCGCCTACACTGAAGCTTTCTTT.

This clonotype has a handful of counts. V and J are TRBV9 and TRBJ1-3, with 11 bases matching TRBD1. The CDR3 length is 17 residues. Germline CDR1 reads SGDLS; CDR2 reads YYNGEE. Germline trimming cut 0 bases from V and 2 bases from J; bases unmatched to any gene: 4. The CDR3: CASSVGAGQGAGNTIYF. As DNA, the CDR3 is TGTGCCAGCAGCGTAGGCGCGGGACAGGGGGCTGGAAACACCATATATTTT.

Only a few counts were recorded for this clonotype. The rearrangement joins TRBV29-1 to TRBJ2-1, with a weak D call TRBD2 (6 bases). The germline CDR1 and CDR2 sequences are SQVTM and ANQGSEA. The CDR3 consists of 14 residues. The V and J ends lost 6 bases and 1 base respectively, with 13 bases between them. CDR3 bases: TGCAGCGTAGGGACCGGGGGTTCCTACAATGAGCAGTTCTTC. It is translated as CSVGTGGSYNEQFF.

The chain uses TRBV4-2 and TRBJ2-3, with 12 bases fitting TRBD2. Trimming cost V 4 bases and J 0 bases; bases outside gene matches: 5. This CDR3 region has 17 residues. Germline-derived CDR1 and CDR2 are LGHNA and YNFKEQ. CDR3 amino acids: CASSPGGTSGSTDTQYF. The DNA of the CDR3 is TGTGCCAGCAGCCCCGGGGGGACTAGCGGGAGCACAGATACGCAGTATTTT.

The table lists this clonotype with many counts. V is TRBV7-9 and J is TRBJ2-7; weak D call: TRBD1 (5 bases). Germline loops: CDR1 SEHNR, CDR2 FQNEAQ (reference sequence). This CDR3 is 18 amino acids long. V was clipped by 5 bases and J by 5 bases, with 28 bases between them. CDR3 in amino acids: CASSPSVGRQGLHDEQYF. In nucleotides, the CDR3 is TGTGCCAGCAGCCCCAGCGTCGGGCGGCAGGGTCTTCACGACGAGCAGTACTTC.

V and J are TRBV6-6 and TRBJ2-7; 8 positions match TRBD2. The germline V gene has CDR1 MNHNY and CDR2 SVGAGI (reference sequence). Trimming cost V 6 bases and J 1 base; bases outside gene matches: 5. This CDR3 spans 14 amino acids. This CDR3 reads CASRILAGSYEQYF. Written as DNA, the CDR3 is TGTGCCAGCAGGATTTTAGCGGGGTCCTACGAGCAGTACTTC.